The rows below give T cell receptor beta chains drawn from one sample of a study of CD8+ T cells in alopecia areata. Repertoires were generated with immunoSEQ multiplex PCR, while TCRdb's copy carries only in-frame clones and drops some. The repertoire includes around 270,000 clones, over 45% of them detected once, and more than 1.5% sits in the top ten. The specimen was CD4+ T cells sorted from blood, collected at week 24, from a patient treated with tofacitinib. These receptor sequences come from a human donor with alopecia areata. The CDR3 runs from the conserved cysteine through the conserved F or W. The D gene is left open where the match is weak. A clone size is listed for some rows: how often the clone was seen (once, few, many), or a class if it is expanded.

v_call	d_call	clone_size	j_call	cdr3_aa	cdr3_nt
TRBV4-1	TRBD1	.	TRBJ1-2	CASSQSPDRGNYGYTF	TGCGCCAGCAGCCAATCCCCGGACAGGGGGAACTATGGCTACACCTTC
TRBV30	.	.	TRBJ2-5	CAWSYEGGRETQYF	TGTGCCTGGAGTTACGAGGGGGGGCGAGAGACCCAGTACTTC
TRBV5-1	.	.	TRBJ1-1	CASSKYAEGTEAFF	TGCGCCAGCAGCAAATACGCCGAAGGGACTGAAGCTTTCTTT
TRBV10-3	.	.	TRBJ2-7	CAISERVGYEQYF	TGTGCCATCAGTGAGCGAGTAGGATACGAGCAGTACTTC
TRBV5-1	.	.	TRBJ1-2	CASSSGGGEGYTF	TGCGCCAGCAGCTCCGGAGGGGGAGAGGGCTACACCTTC
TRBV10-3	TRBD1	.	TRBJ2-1	CAITKDRDSYNEQFF	TGTGCCATCACTAAGGACAGGGATTCCTACAATGAGCAGTTCTTC
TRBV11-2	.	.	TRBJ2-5	CASSLQTARETQYF	TGTGCCAGCAGCTTACAGACTGCTAGAGAGACCCAGTACTTC
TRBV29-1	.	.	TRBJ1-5	CSVEIGVDQPQHF	TGCAGCGTTGAAATAGGGGTCGATCAGCCCCAGCATTTT
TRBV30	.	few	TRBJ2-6	CAWRGHSGANVLTF	TGTGCCTGGAGGGGACACTCTGGGGCCAACGTCCTGACTTTC
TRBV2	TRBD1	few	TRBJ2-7	CASSPERTGGYKLTEQYF	TGTGCCAGCAGTCCGGAGAGGACAGGAGGTTACAAACTAACCGAGCAGTACTTC
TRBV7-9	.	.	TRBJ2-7	CASSLGGRSYEQYF	TGTGCCAGCAGCCTAGGGGGACGGTCCTACGAGCAGTACTTC
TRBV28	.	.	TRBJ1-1	CASIQSGPPEAFF	TGTGCCAGCATCCAAAGTGGGCCCCCTGAAGCTTTCTTT
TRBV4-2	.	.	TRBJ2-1	CASSPLQGGHNEQFF	TGTGCCAGCAGCCCCCTCCAGGGGGGGCATAATGAGCAGTTCTTC
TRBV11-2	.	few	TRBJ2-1	CASSLDMYNEQFF	TGTGCCAGCAGCTTAGACATGTACAATGAGCAGTTCTTC
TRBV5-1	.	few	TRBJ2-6	CASSPGVSGANVLTF	TGCGCCAGCAGCCCGGGAGTCTCTGGGGCCAACGTCCTGACTTTC
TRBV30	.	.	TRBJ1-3	CAWSLTSPLGSTIYF	TGTGCCTGGAGCCTAACTTCCCCGCTCGGTAGCACCATATATTTT
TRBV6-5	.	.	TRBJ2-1	CASSYSRGLGYNEQFF	TGTGCCAGCAGTTACTCCAGAGGGCTGGGGTACAATGAGCAGTTCTTC
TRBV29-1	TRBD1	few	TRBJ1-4	CSVLRDRVDEKLFF	TGCAGCGTTCTTCGGGACAGGGTCGACGAAAAACTGTTTTTT
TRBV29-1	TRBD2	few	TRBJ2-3	CSVEGGSSTDTQYF	TGCAGCGTTGAAGGCGGGAGTAGCACAGATACGCAGTATTTT
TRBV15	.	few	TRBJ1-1	CATAPDRLNTEAFF	TGTGCCACCGCCCCAGACAGGTTGAACACTGAAGCTTTCTTT
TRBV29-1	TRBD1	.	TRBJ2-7	CSVGTGGDEQYF	TGCAGCGTTGGGACAGGGGGAGACGAGCAGTACTTC
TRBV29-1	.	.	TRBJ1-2	CSVDTLRTNFYGYTF	TGCAGCGTTGATACGCTTCGGACAAATTTCTATGGCTACACCTTC
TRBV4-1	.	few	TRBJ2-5	CASSQDYRETQYF	TGCGCCAGCAGCCAGGACTACAGGGAGACCCAGTACTTC
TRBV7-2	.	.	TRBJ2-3	CASSTPDSTDTQYF	TGTGCCAGCAGCACACCAGATAGCACAGATACGCAGTATTTT
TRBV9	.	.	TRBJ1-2	CASTPWGEDNYGYTF	TGTGCCAGCACCCCATGGGGAGAGGATAACTATGGCTACACCTTC
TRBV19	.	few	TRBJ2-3	CASRVGKSTDTQYF	TGTGCCAGTAGGGTCGGAAAAAGCACAGATACGCAGTATTTT
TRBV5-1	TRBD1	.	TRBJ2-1	CASSPVIQGTGNEQFF	TGCGCCAGCAGCCCAGTCATACAAGGGACAGGCAATGAGCAGTTCTTC
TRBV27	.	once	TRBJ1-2	CASSLRPNYGYTF	TGTGCCAGCAGTTTACGCCCTAACTATGGCTACACCTTC
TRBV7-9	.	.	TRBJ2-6	CASSIRDAGANVLTF	TGTGCCAGCAGCATCCGGGACGCTGGGGCCAACGTCCTGACTTTC